These 30 T cell receptor beta chains came from one sample sequenced in a study of shared clonotypes between healthy human individuals. Naive CD8 cells, CD45RO-negative and positively selected for CCR7, excluded terminally differentiated effector memory CD45RA+ cells. The table came from immunoSEQ multiplex PCR; TCRdb's copy has only in-frame clones and leaves some out. This table holds more than 2 million clones, just under 95% found once. The specimen was naive CD8+ T cells sorted from blood. The receptors shown here come from a man aged 18 to 30 in good health.

This clone occurred once. The chain carries TRBV5-6 and TRBJ2-2; TRBD1 or TRBD2 may be the D gene (5 bases each). CDR1 and CDR2 from the germline V gene are SGHDT and YYEEEE. The CDR3 totals 15 residues. The V and J ends lost 3 bases and 4 bases respectively, with 13 bases between them. The CDR3: CASSWTRGGTGELFF. The CDR3 coding sequence is TGTGCCAGCAGCTGGACGAGGGGCGGCACCGGGGAGCTGTTTTTT.

This clone was observed a handful of times. The chain combines TRBV5-1 with TRBJ2-4; D gene uncertain. V was clipped by 0 bases and J by 8 bases, with 6 bases between them. CDR1 is SGHRS and CDR2 is YFSETQ in the germline V gene. This CDR3 is 12 amino acids long. This CDR3 reads CASSLDGDIQYF. CDR3 DNA sequence: TGCGCCAGCAGCTTGGATGGGGACATTCAGTACTTC.

V and J are TRBV6-6 and TRBJ1-1; D ambiguous. The V end lost 1 base, the J end lost 1 base, and 4 bases lay between the germline ends. Germline V gives CDR1 MNHNY, CDR2 SVGAGI (reference sequence). The CDR3 covers 13 residues. CDR3: CASSYYSNTEAFF. For the CDR3, the DNA is TGTGCCAGCAGTTACTACTCGAACACTGAAGCTTTCTTT.

The V call is TRBV4-2, the J call TRBJ2-7; 9 positions match TRBD2. Germline V gene lookup returns CDR1 LGHNA and CDR2 YNFKEQ. The CDR3 is made up of 15 amino acids. V shed 1 base, J shed 3 bases, and the junction held 4 bases outside the gene matches. The CDR3 region is CASSQARGGDYEQYF. DNA of the CDR3: TGTGCCAGCAGCCAAGCGCGCGGGGGGGACTACGAGCAGTACTTC.

The chain joins TRBV30 to TRBJ2-1; D may be TRBD2 (5 bases). The CDR3 totals 14 residues. Germline values: CDR1 GTSNPN, CDR2 SVGIG (reference sequence). With 4 bases removed from V and 0 bases from J, the gap between germline ends came to 10 bases. CDR3 coding DNA: TGTGCCTGGAACGGCGGGTTCTCCTACAATGAGCAGTTCTTC. Translation gives CAWNGGFSYNEQFF.

As regards this clone: This CDR3 is also generated by other DNA sequences in the sample. The rearrangement links TRBV5-4 to TRBJ1-2; D is ambiguous. The V and J ends lost 0 bases and 4 bases respectively, with 4 bases between them. The CDR3 contains 12 residues. Looked up from germline, CDR1 is SGHNT and CDR2 is YYREEE (reference sequence). CDR3: CASSLGSYGYTF. In nucleotides, the CDR3 is TGTGCCAGCAGCTTGGGTAGCTATGGCTACACCTTC. Variable domain in full (rest from reference TRBV5-4 and TRBJ1-2): ETGVTQSPTHLIKTRGQQVTLRCSSQSGHNTVSWYQQALGQGPQFIFQYYREEENGRGNFPPRFSGLQFPNYSSELNVNALELDDSALYLCASSLGSYGYTFGSGTRLTVV.

About this clone: Other nucleotide sequences from this sample produce the same CDR3. The CDR3 reads CASSSQGYNSPLHF. The CDR3 DNA is TGTGCCAGCAGTTCACAGGGGTATAATTCACCCCTCCACTTT. The chain combines TRBV27 with TRBJ1-6, with TRBD1 identical over 7 bases. This CDR3 contains 14 residues. CDR1 MNHEY and CDR2 SMNVEV come from the germline V gene (reference sequence). Unmatched junction bases numbered 1, after V lost 4 bases and J lost 4 bases.

This clone was detected once. The chain recombines TRBV13 with TRBJ2-7; 8 bases map to TRBD1. V dropped 6 bases and J dropped 3; count of bases not matched to a gene: 7. Germline V gene sequence: CDR1 PRHDT, CDR2 FYEKMQ (reference sequence). The CDR3 sequence is 14 residues long. CDR3 nucleotide sequence: TGTGCCAGCAGGAACAGGGGGTTCCTCTACGAGCAGTACTTC. It is translated as CASRNRGFLYEQYF.

The V gene is TRBV6-5, the J gene TRBJ1-3, with TRBD1 identical over 7 bases. Trimming took 5 bases from V and 0 from J; bases not matched to a gene: 4. CDR3 size: 15 residues. The germline CDR1 and CDR2 sequences are MNHEY and SVGAGI. Here the CDR3 reads CASSATGASGNTIYF. The CDR3 region has the DNA TGTGCCAGCAGTGCAACAGGGGCCTCTGGAAACACCATATATTTT.

V is TRBV2 and J is TRBJ1-4; no clear D. Germline CDR1 is SNHLY and CDR2 is FYNNEI. V shed 6 bases and J shed 7 bases, with 15 bases lying between them. There are 14 residues in the CDR3. This CDR3 reads CASRIQSWGEKLFF. Here the CDR3 DNA reads TGTGCCAGCAGGATTCAGTCTTGGGGTGAAAAACTGTTTTTT.

The J gene is TRBJ1-1, the V gene TRBV6-1, with D hard to call. The CDR3 is 11 residues long. The ends were cut back, 7 bases at V and 7 bases at J, with 10 bases in the middle. Per germline, CDR1 MNHNS and CDR2 SASEGT. The CDR3 region is CASNKAVEAFF. In DNA form, the CDR3 reads TGTGCCAGCAATAAGGCAGTTGAAGCTTTCTTT.

This clone was seen a handful of times. The J gene is TRBJ1-6, the V gene TRBV2; no firm D call. V was cut by 4 bases and J by 12 bases, with 13 bases left in between. The CDR3 sequence is 13 residues long. CDR1 and CDR2 from the germline V gene are SNHLY and FYNNEI. The chain's CDR3 is CASSGTPRGPLHF. The DNA of the CDR3 is TGTGCCAGCAGTGGGACCCCGCGGGGACCCCTCCACTTT.

The genes are TRBV5-5 and TRBJ1-2; TRBD1 might be the D (6 bases). Trimming removed 0 bases from V and 2 bases from J, with 11 bases in between. Germline lookup yields CDR1 SGHKS and CDR2 YYEKEE (reference sequence). This CDR3 has 15 residues. The CDR3 reads CASSLVGGPNYGYTF. CDR3 nucleotides: TGTGCCAGCAGCTTGGTGGGGGGCCCGAACTATGGCTACACCTTC.

CDR3 loop: CASSLTENGGYTF. The DNA of the CDR3 is TGTGCCAGCAGCCTGACAGAGAACGGAGGCTACACCTTC. The V call is TRBV6-6, the J call TRBJ1-2; D may be TRBD1 (5 bases). V was pared by 6 bases and J by 8 bases, with 16 bases between. CDR3 length: 13 amino acids. The V gene's germline CDR1 is MNHNY and CDR2 SVGAGI (reference sequence).

V gene TRBV9 combines with J gene TRBJ2-1; 8 bases line up with TRBD1. Losses at the gene ends were 2 bases for V and 8 bases for J; bases not matched to a gene: 3. The CDR3 contains 13 residues. Germline lookup yields CDR1 SGDLS and CDR2 YYNGEE. The chain's CDR3 is CASSVGQGDEQFF. The CDR3, as DNA: TGTGCCAGCAGCGTCGGACAGGGCGATGAGCAGTTCTTC.

The chain couples TRBV19 to TRBJ1-1; D unclear. Germline CDR1 and CDR2: LNHDA and SQIVND (reference sequence). V gave up 6 bases and J gave up 4 bases, with 21 bases separating them. The CDR3 length is 16 residues. CDR3 in DNA: TGTGCCAGTAGCTCTCTGGACGCGTCGAGGAGCACTGAAGCTTTCTTT. Amino acids: CASSSLDASRSTEAFF.

V usage is TRBV2 and J usage is TRBJ2-7; D unclear. CDR1 SNHLY and CDR2 FYNNEI come from the germline V gene. This CDR3 has 12 amino acids. The CDR3 loop reads CASRAASYEQYF. The CDR3 nucleotides read TGTGCGAGCCGGGCCGCCTCCTACGAGCAGTACTTC.

This clone is a singleton in its sample. The rearrangement uses TRBV27 and TRBJ1-5; TRBD1 might be the D (6 bases). This CDR3 is 14 amino acids long. V was pared by 3 bases and J by 7 bases, with 13 bases between. Looked up from germline, CDR1 is MNHEY and CDR2 is SMNVEV (reference sequence). The CDR3 spells CASSFGGAHQPQHF. As DNA, the CDR3 is TGTGCCAGCAGTTTTGGGGGGGCACACCAGCCCCAGCATTTT.

Comments on this clone: Sequence at one end of the junction differs from germline and may be a read error. The rearrangement links TRBV19 to TRBJ2-5, with D possibly matching TRBD2 (6 bases). This CDR3 has 14 residues. The germline V gene has CDR1 LNHDA and CDR2 SQIVND (reference sequence). The CDR3, as DNA: TGTGCCAGTAGTATAGTACTAGCTGGCGAGACCCGGTACTTC. Protein: CASSIVLAGETRYF.

This chain links TRBV30 with TRBJ2-2; the D is unclear. V lost 1 base, J lost 6 bases, and 3 bases lay in between. The germline V gene encodes CDR1 GTSNPN and CDR2 SVGIG (reference sequence). The length of the CDR3 is 11 residues. The DNA for the CDR3 is TGTGCCTGGAGTGATCCCGGGGAGCTGTTTTTT. This encodes CAWSDPGELFF.

The chain is built from TRBV2 and TRBJ2-7, with a weak D call TRBD1 (6 bases). Between the trimmed V and J ends, which lost 2 bases and 0 bases, there was a span of 11 bases. Germline assignment: CDR1 SNHLY and CDR2 FYNNEI. This CDR3 has 15 residues. CDR3 sequence reads: CASSESQGSSYEQYF. The CDR3 DNA follows: TGTGCCAGCAGTGAAAGCCAGGGGAGCTCCTACGAGCAGTACTTC.

The gene calls are TRBV6-4 and TRBJ1-2, with D uncertain. The CDR3 totals 13 residues. Germline V gives CDR1 MRHNA, CDR2 SNTAGT. V gave up 4 bases and J gave up 4 bases, with 10 bases separating them. DNA for the CDR3: TGTGCCAGCAGTGCTGGGGAGAGCTATGGCTACACCTTC. Its translation is CASSAGESYGYTF.

Of note for this clone: This sample also contains other DNA sequences that code for the same CDR3. Written as DNA, the CDR3 is TGTGCCAGCAGTCCCACCGGTAGCTCCTACGAGCAGTACTTC. It yields the protein CASSPTGSSYEQYF. The chain combines TRBV27 with TRBJ2-7; D remains ambiguous. Germline loops: CDR1 MNHEY, CDR2 SMNVEV (reference sequence). CDR3 length: 14 residues. The germline V and J ends were trimmed by 5 bases and 0 bases, with 11 bases remaining between them.

Turning to this clone: The junction departs from the called germline gene at one end, perhaps through a read error. The V and J genes are TRBV19 and TRBJ2-7, with unresolved D. The CDR3 runs 13 residues. Germline V gene lookup returns CDR1 LNHDA and CDR2 SQIVND (reference sequence). The DNA of the CDR3 is TGTGCCAGTAGTGTAGACAAACCTGACGAGCAGTACTTC. Amino acids: CASSVDKPDEQYF.

The V gene is TRBV4-3, the J gene TRBJ1-2, with TRBD1 matching over 10 bases. CDR3 size: 14 residues. J was trimmed by 7 bases and V by 4 bases; bases with no gene match: 6. CDR1 is LGHNA and CDR2 is YSLEER in the germline V gene. Written as DNA, the CDR3 is TGCGCCAGCAGCCCCGGGACAGGGGAGTTTGGCTACACCTTC. This codes for CASSPGTGEFGYTF.

This rearrangement joins TRBV19 to TRBJ2-7, with TRBD2 matching 8 bases. The CDR3 spans 13 residues. The V segment lost 10 bases and the J segment 3 bases; nucleotides outside the gene matches: 8. The V gene's germline CDR1 is LNHDA and CDR2 SQIVND (reference sequence). CDR3 nucleotides: TGTGCCAAGGGAACTAGCGGCCTCTACGAGCAGTACTTC. It codes for CAKGTSGLYEQYF.

This chain links TRBV7-9 with TRBJ2-1; D is unresolved. The ends were cut back, 3 bases at V and 5 bases at J, with 14 bases in the middle. CDR3 length: 15 residues. Germline-derived CDR1 and CDR2 are SEHNR and FQNEAQ (reference sequence). The DNA for the CDR3 is TGTGCCAGCAGCTTCGCGGAGTTATCAAACAATGAGCAGTTCTTC. It translates to CASSFAELSNNEQFF.

The chain carries TRBV4-1 and TRBJ2-1; 13 bases line up with TRBD2. V was pared by 0 bases and J by 14 bases, with 4 bases of the junction left unmatched. CDR3 length: 14 amino acids. Looked up from germline, CDR1 is MGHRA and CDR2 is YSYEKL. CDR3: CASSQELAGGPEFF. DNA for the CDR3: TGCGCCAGCAGCCAAGAACTAGCGGGGGGGCCAGAGTTCTTC.

The V call is TRBV27, the J call TRBJ2-7; possible D gene TRBD1, 5 bases. Germline V CDR1 and CDR2: MNHEY, SMNVEV (reference sequence). This CDR3 region has 14 residues. Trimming left V 6 bases short and J 0 bases short, with 12 bases between. CDR3: CASRLQAYSYEQYF. The CDR3 DNA reads TGTGCCAGCAGACTACAGGCCTACTCCTACGAGCAGTACTTC.

The chain carries TRBV11-1 and TRBJ1-1, with unresolved D. Germline CDR1 and CDR2: SGHAT and FQDESV (reference sequence). CDR3 length: 13 amino acids. Trimming took off 3 bases at V and 8 bases at J, with 13 bases between the two ends. The CDR3 reads CASSFMRWEEAFF. As DNA, the CDR3 is TGTGCCAGCAGCTTCATGAGGTGGGAGGAAGCTTTCTTT.